The 24 T cell receptor beta chains in this list originate from one sample, sequenced in a study of cytomegalovirus exposure and HLA in healthy donors. The PCR made use of 60 Vbeta and 13 Jbeta primers. Measured with immunoSEQ multiplex PCR; TCRdb has only the in-frame clones, and not every one. The table lists over 100,000 clones, roughly three fifths of them singletons, with less than 12% in the top ten. The specimen sequenced was PBMCs. These receptors came from a man aged 40-50 years in good health and CMV-seropositive.

The rearrangement joins TRBV19 to TRBJ2-1; 7 bases are shared with TRBD2. The CDR3 consists of 14 residues. The germline V gene encodes CDR1 LNHDA and CDR2 SQIVND (reference sequence). After removal of 7 bases from V and 3 bases from J, the junction contained 6 bases not matched to a gene. CDR3 region: CASKGGTLYNEQFF. The CDR3 DNA sequence: TGTGCCAGTAAGGGAGGGACCCTCTACAATGAGCAGTTCTTC.

This clone appeared a few times. This rearrangement joins TRBV1 to TRBJ2-7; the D call of TRBD2 is as the table states it, not checked on the DNA. TRBV1 is given as a pseudogene. CDR3 length: 15 residues. The CDR3 nucleotides are TGCACCAGCAGCCAAGATCGACCTAGCAGGTACGAGCAGTACTTC. This gives the protein CTSSQDRPSRYEQYF.

This sequence joins TRBV5-1 and TRBJ2-7, with 8 nucleotides matching TRBD1. V shed 1 base, J shed 2 bases, and the junction held 8 bases outside the gene matches. The germline V gene encodes CDR1 SGHRS and CDR2 YFSETQ. This CDR3 contains 16 residues. The CDR3 here is CASSLPDRGRAYEQYF. CDR3 DNA: TGCGCCAGCAGCTTGCCTGACAGGGGAAGGGCCTACGAGCAGTACTTC.

The CDR3 DNA follows: TGCGCCAGCAGCCAAGCACCACAGGGGAACTATGGCTACACCTTC. Amino acid sequence: CASSQAPQGNYGYTF. The V gene is TRBV4-1, the J gene TRBJ1-2, with TRBD1 matching over 7 bases. This CDR3 is built from 15 residues. Germline V gives CDR1 MGHRA, CDR2 YSYEKL. V lost 1 base to trimming and J lost 2 bases; unmatched junction nucleotides: 4.

This clone appeared a few times. The chain recombines TRBV7-6 with TRBJ2-5, with no clear D. The CDR3 covers 14 residues. The V gene's germline CDR1 is SGHVS and CDR2 FNYEAQ. The germline V and J ends were trimmed by 1 base and 1 base, with 7 bases remaining between them. Here the CDR3 DNA reads TGTGCCAGCAGCTTAGATCGCGGCCAAGAGACCCAGTACTTC. Translating it yields CASSLDRGQETQYF. The full variable domain, rest sourced from reference TRBV7-6 and TRBJ2-5, is GAGVSQSPRYKVTKRGQDVALRCDPISGHVSLYWYRQALGQGPEFLTYFNYEAQQDKSGLPNDRFSAERPEGSISTLTIQRTEQRDSAMYRCASSLDRGQETQYFGPGTRLLVL.

This clone occurred a few times. The J gene is TRBJ2-3, the V gene TRBV5-1; 7 positions match TRBD2. V gave up 4 bases and J gave up 0 bases; unmatched junction bases: 8. The CDR3 length is 16 residues. Looked up from germline, CDR1 is SGHRS and CDR2 is YFSETQ. The CDR3 loop reads CASSAEMGLSTDTQYF. CDR3 nucleotides: TGCGCCAGCAGCGCGGAGATGGGACTAAGCACAGATACGCAGTATTTT.

The rearrangement uses TRBV6-5 and TRBJ2-5; TRBD2 aligns across 8 bases. The DNA end is a closer match to TRBJ2-7, so the J assignment may be wrong. Germline V lookup: CDR1 MNHEY, CDR2 SVGAGI. CDR3 length: 15 residues. CDR3 nucleotides: TGTGCCAGCATGGACTCTGGGCTAGCGGGTTACGAGCAGTACTTC. Protein: CASMDSGLAGYEQYF.

In this sample, this clone turned up a few times. CDR3 residues: CASSLQQGSTGELFF. The CDR3 nucleotides are TGCGCCAGCAGCTTGCAACAGGGAAGCACCGGGGAGCTGTTTTTT. The chain carries TRBV5-1 and TRBJ2-2, with a possible D match to TRBD1 (6 bases). The V gene lost 1 base and the J gene lost 4 bases, with 11 bases spanning the gap. The CDR3 loop spans 15 amino acids. CDR1 is SGHRS and CDR2 is YFSETQ in the germline V gene.

The chain combines TRBV1 with TRBJ1-1. TRBV1 is noted as a pseudogene. This CDR3 region has 14 residues. DNA of the CDR3: TGCACCAGCAGCCAAGAGATCGGGATTTGTGAAGCTTTCTTT. Translation: CTSSQEIGICEAFF.

The CDR3: CASSLMGATNEKLFF. CDR3 DNA: TGTGCCAGCAGCCTCATGGGAGCGACTAATGAAAAACTGTTTTTT. The rearrangement joins TRBV7-2 to TRBJ1-4, with unresolved D. CDR3 size: 15 residues. The ends were cut back, 5 bases at V and 2 bases at J, with 12 bases in the middle. CDR1 and CDR2 (germline): SGHTA, FQGNSA.

The chain employs TRBV30 and TRBJ2-1, with TRBD2 matching 7 bases. V lost 1 base and J lost 7; bases outside the gene matches: 10. The CDR3 is 15 amino acids. The germline CDR1 and CDR2 sequences are GTSNPN and SVGIG (reference sequence). The CDR3 spells CAWSGGGSLANEQFF. Written as DNA, the CDR3 is TGTGCCTGGAGTGGGGGGGGTTCACTAGCGAATGAGCAGTTCTTC.

The chain is built from TRBV4-3 and TRBJ2-7; TRBD2 agrees at 9 bases. There are 16 residues in the CDR3. Germline trimming cut 4 bases from V and 2 bases from J; bases unmatched to any gene: 9. Germline lookup yields CDR1 LGHNA and CDR2 YSLEER. CDR3: CASSPSVAGVAYEQYF. CDR3 DNA sequence: TGCGCCAGCAGCCCCTCGGTAGCGGGAGTAGCCTACGAGCAGTACTTC.

This chain joins TRBV28 and TRBJ2-1; 14 bases fit TRBD2. Trimming took 5 bases from V and 3 from J; bases not matched to a gene: 12. The CDR3 runs to 19 residues. Germline CDR1 and CDR2: MDHEN and SYDVKM. CDR3 nucleotides: TGTGCCAGCAGTCCAGATCCGGGACTAGCGGGAGTAAACTACAATGAGCAGTTCTTC. Translating gives CASSPDPGLAGVNYNEQFF.

The DNA for the CDR3 is TGTGCCAATGGGGGGGAAACCGGGGAGCTGTTTTTT. Its protein product is CANGGETGELFF. The genes are TRBV6-1 and TRBJ2-2; 7 positions agree with TRBD2. V gave up 10 bases and J gave up 5 bases; unmatched junction bases: 4. The CDR3 has 12 residues. Germline CDR1 and CDR2: MNHNS and SASEGT.

The rearrangement links TRBV9 to TRBJ2-7, with 7 bases that match TRBD2. Germline loops: CDR1 SGDLS, CDR2 YYNGEE. V was clipped by 10 bases and J by 2 bases; unmatched bases: 15. The CDR3 length is 15 residues. The CDR3 here is CAGGAGEGATYEQYF. CDR3 in DNA: TGTGCCGGCGGCGCGGGAGAGGGAGCAACCTACGAGCAGTACTTC.

V is TRBV6-6 and J is TRBJ2-2; 8 positions match TRBD2. CDR3 length: 15 amino acids. Unmatched junction bases numbered 3, after V lost 6 bases and J lost 0 bases. The germline V gene encodes CDR1 MNHNY and CDR2 SVGAGI (reference sequence). The DNA for the CDR3 is TGTGCCAGCAGGGTTAGCGGGGCGAACACCGGGGAGCTGTTTTTT. Translated: CASRVSGANTGELFF.

V is TRBV10-1 and J is TRBJ2-7, with 8 bases identical to TRBD1. V shed 8 bases, J shed 5 bases, and the junction held 5 bases outside the gene matches. The germline V gene has CDR1 WNHNN and CDR2 SYGVQD (reference sequence). The CDR3 sequence is 12 residues long. The CDR3 protein is CASADRVDEQYF. The CDR3 coding sequence is TGCGCCAGCGCGGACAGGGTCGACGAGCAGTACTTC.

The rearrangement uses TRBV27 and TRBJ2-1; 9 bases align to TRBD1. Germline trimming cut 5 bases from V and 10 bases from J; bases unmatched to any gene: 12. The CDR3 length is 15 residues. The germline gives CDR1 MNHEY, CDR2 SMNVEV (reference sequence). The CDR3 nucleotides read TGTGCCAGCAGTCCTGGACAGGGGTGGGCACAGGAGCAGTTCTTC. Translation: CASSPGQGWAQEQFF.

The CDR3 DNA is TGTGCCTGCCAAGACAGATCTAGCACAGATACGCAGTATTTT. Translated, it gives CACQDRSSTDTQYF. The chain has TRBV30 and TRBJ2-3, with D possibly TRBD1 on 5 matching bases. The ends were cut back, 6 bases at V and 0 bases at J, with 13 bases in the middle. Germline V gives CDR1 GTSNPN, CDR2 SVGIG (reference sequence). The CDR3 spans 14 residues.

This clone was detected only once. The CDR3 nucleotides are TGTGCCAGCAGCTCCCTCTCCCTAGCGAGCTCCTACAATGAGCAGTTCTTC. Protein product: CASSSLSLASSYNEQFF. The chain employs TRBV7-3 and TRBJ2-1, with a possible D match to TRBD2 (6 bases). Germline CDR1 and CDR2: SGHTA and FQGTGA. There are 17 residues in the CDR3. The ends were cut back, 4 bases at V and 0 bases at J, with 16 bases in the middle.

V is TRBV19 and J is TRBJ1-1, with 9 bases aligning to TRBD1. In germline, CDR1 is LNHDA, CDR2 SQIVND (reference sequence). The CDR3 totals 15 residues. Trimming removed 6 bases from V and 6 bases from J; junction bases left unmatched: 11. CDR3 DNA sequence: TGTGCCAGTAGCAGCCTACAGGGGGCGCGGGCTGAAGCTTTCTTT. It encodes CASSSLQGARAEAFF.

The chain has TRBV7-3 and TRBJ2-3; 10 bases are a match to TRBD2. This CDR3 is built from 16 residues. V lost 1 base, J lost 4 bases, and 5 bases stayed unmatched. Germline CDR1 and CDR2: SGHTA and FQGTGA. This CDR3 is CASSLSPSGSADTQYF. The CDR3 nucleotides read TGTGCCAGCAGCTTAAGTCCTAGCGGGAGCGCAGATACGCAGTATTTT.

The chain combines TRBV5-4 with TRBJ1-6; TRBD1 is a possible D gene (5 bases). The CDR3 runs 15 residues. The V and J ends lost 0 bases and 6 bases respectively, with 10 bases between them. Looked up from germline, CDR1 is SGHNT and CDR2 is YYREEE (reference sequence). The CDR3 spells CASSLDQGGNSPLHF. The CDR3 DNA reads as TGTGCCAGCAGCTTGGATCAGGGTGGTAATTCACCCCTCCACTTT. Drawing the rest from reference TRBV5-4 and TRBJ1-6, the complete variable domain is ETGVTQSPTHLIKTRGQQVTLRCSSQSGHNTVSWYQQALGQGPQFIFQYYREEENGRGNFPPRFSGLQFPNYSSELNVNALELDDSALYLCASSLDQGGNSPLHFGNGTRLTVT.

This chain connects TRBV5-4 to TRBJ2-7; tentative D call: TRBD1 (6 bases). This CDR3 region has 16 residues. The germline V gene has CDR1 SGHNT and CDR2 YYREEE (reference sequence). Trimming left V 3 bases short and J 3 bases short, with 19 bases between. The CDR3 loop reads CASSSAFMTGSYEQYF. The CDR3 nucleotides read TGTGCCAGCAGCTCCGCCTTCATGACAGGTAGCTACGAGCAGTACTTC.